The 14 T cell receptor beta chains reported below all come from one sample, sequenced in a study of T cell changes during pregnancy in multiple sclerosis. Data came from immunoSEQ multiplex PCR; TCRdb stores just in-frame clones and leaves some out. Found here are around 52,000 clones, just over 90% of them singletons; the top ten hold 0.15% to 0.25%. The sequences come from CD4+ T cells from peripheral blood mononuclear cells, collected in the second trimester of pregnancy. The origin of the receptors is a female donor with multiple sclerosis, enrolled in a pregnancy study.

The chain carries TRBV7-8 and TRBJ2-1; possible D gene TRBD1, 6 bases. CDR1 SGHVS and CDR2 FQNEAQ come from the germline V gene. This CDR3 is built from 13 residues. V was trimmed by 1 base and J by 8 bases, leaving 9 bases between them. The CDR3 loop is CASSLVHRDEQFF. In nucleotides, the CDR3 is TGTGCCAGCAGCTTAGTACACAGGGATGAGCAGTTCTTC.

The V call is TRBV5-1, the J call TRBJ1-4; 8 bases fit TRBD1. V was clipped by 4 bases and J by 2 bases; unmatched bases: 4. The germline V gene encodes CDR1 SGHRS and CDR2 YFSETQ. The CDR3 contains 15 residues. The CDR3 protein is CASSTGGQTNEKLFF. The CDR3 region has the DNA TGCGCCAGCAGCACAGGGGGGCAGACTAATGAAAAACTGTTTTTT.

This chain joins TRBV9 and TRBJ2-7; tentative D call: TRBD2 (5 bases). The V end lost 4 bases, the J end lost 6 bases, and 17 bases lay between the germline ends. This CDR3 has 14 amino acids. Germline V gene sequence: CDR1 SGDLS, CDR2 YYNGEE. Written as DNA, the CDR3 is TGTGCCAGCAGCTCAATGGGGAGCAGCAGCGAGCAGTACTTC. Protein product: CASSSMGSSSEQYF.

The rearrangement uses TRBV5-1 and TRBJ1-1; D gene unclear. Germline V gene data show CDR1 as SGHRS and CDR2 as YFSETQ. V was shortened by 3 bases and J by 4 bases, with 16 bases between the two germline ends. The CDR3 has 15 residues. This chain's CDR3 is CASSSEEDASTEAFF. CDR3 in DNA: TGCGCCAGCAGCTCGGAGGAGGATGCGAGCACTGAAGCTTTCTTT.

V and J are TRBV7-3 and TRBJ2-5; 9 bases line up with TRBD1. After removal of 5 bases from V and 9 bases from J, the junction contained 10 bases not matched to a gene. The CDR3 totals 14 residues. Germline V gene data show CDR1 as SGHTA and CDR2 as FQGTGA. The CDR3 DNA is TGTGCCAGCAGCCCGGGACAGGGTGGAGCGGCCCAGTACTTC. Translated: CASSPGQGGAAQYF.

V gene TRBV10-3 combines with J gene TRBJ1-2; D possibly corresponds to TRBD1 (6 bases). The CDR3 runs 15 residues. Per germline, CDR1 ENHRY and CDR2 SYGVKD. Trimming took off 3 bases at V and 5 bases at J, with 16 bases between the two ends. This CDR3 reads CAISDAGQRLYGYTF. The CDR3, as DNA: TGTGCCATCAGTGACGCCGGACAGCGGCTTTATGGCTACACCTTC.

This sequence joins TRBV7-2 and TRBJ1-6; tentative D call: TRBD1 (5 bases). This CDR3 has 14 amino acids. The germline gives CDR1 SGHTA, CDR2 FQGNSA. V was trimmed by 1 base and J by 10 bases, leaving 11 bases between them. The CDR3 region has the DNA TGTGCCAGCAGCTTAGTCCCGGAGGGGTCACCCCTCCACTTT. Its translation: CASSLVPEGSPLHF.

This sequence joins TRBV7-9 and TRBJ2-3; D possibly corresponds to TRBD2 (5 bases). The V and J ends lost 1 base and 3 bases respectively, with 14 bases between them. From germline, CDR1 is SEHNR and CDR2 FQNEAQ (reference sequence). This CDR3 has 16 amino acids. CDR3 protein: CASSLGAQRETDTQYF. In nucleotides, the CDR3 is TGTGCCAGCAGCTTAGGGGCCCAGAGGGAAACAGATACGCAGTATTTT. Variable domain in full (rest from reference TRBV7-9 and TRBJ2-3): DTGVSQNPRHKITKRGQNVTFRCDPISEHNRLYWYRQTLGQGPEFLTYFQNEAQLEKSRLLSDRFSAERPKGSFSTLEIQRTEQGDSAMYLCASSLGAQRETDTQYFGPGTRLTVL.

This chain uses TRBV19 with TRBJ2-5, with TRBD2 matching over 11 bases. With 3 bases clipped from V and 4 bases from J, the junction kept 7 bases outside the gene matches. This CDR3 is 16 amino acids long. Germline loops: CDR1 LNHDA, CDR2 SQIVND (reference sequence). The CDR3 region is CASSIGQTSGVETQYF. CDR3 DNA: TGTGCCAGTAGTATTGGACAGACTAGCGGGGTAGAGACCCAGTACTTC.

The chain combines TRBV2 with TRBJ1-4; D is uncertain. This CDR3 is built from 13 residues. Trimming left V 4 bases short and J 8 bases short, with 11 bases between. Germline CDR1 and CDR2: SNHLY and FYNNEI. The CDR3 DNA follows: TGTGCCAGCAGTGTCGAAGCCGGGGAAAAACTGTTTTTT. It codes for CASSVEAGEKLFF.

This rearrangement joins TRBV9 to TRBJ2-7; 11 bases line up with TRBD1. Germline V gives CDR1 SGDLS, CDR2 YYNGEE. The CDR3 totals 16 residues. The junction had 6 bases not matched to a gene; V was cut back by 0 bases and J by 4 bases. The CDR3 spells CASSVGEGQGAYEQYF. For the CDR3, the DNA is TGTGCCAGCAGCGTAGGCGAAGGACAGGGGGCGTACGAGCAGTACTTC. Complete variable domain (other parts from reference TRBV9 and TRBJ2-7): DSGVTQTPKHLITATGQRVTLRCSPRSGDLSVYWYQQSLDQGLQFLIQYYNGEERAKGNILERFSAQQFPDLHSELNLSSLELGDSALYFCASSVGEGQGAYEQYFGPGTRLTVT.

V is TRBV20-1 and J is TRBJ2-5; D not resolved. This CDR3 contains 11 residues. The germline V gene encodes CDR1 DFQATT and CDR2 SNEGSKA (reference sequence). V lost 0 bases to trimming and J lost 5 bases, with 4 bases between them. CDR3 nucleotides: TGCAGTGCTAGAGATTCGGAGACCCAGTACTTC. It specifies CSARDSETQYF.

The CDR3 DNA reads as TGTGCCAGCAGCTGGGGACTAGCGGGGGGGGAGACCCAGTACTTC. Protein product: CASSWGLAGGETQYF. V gene TRBV7-8 combines with J gene TRBJ2-5; TRBD2 matches at 16 bases. The CDR3 sequence is 15 residues long. CDR1 and CDR2 from the germline V gene are SGHVS and FQNEAQ. The junction had 1 base not matched to a gene; V was cut back by 4 bases and J by 5 bases.

The gene calls are TRBV9 and TRBJ2-5, with 12 positions matching TRBD1. CDR3 length: 22 amino acids. CDR1 and CDR2 (germline): SGDLS, YYNGEE. V gave up 0 bases and J gave up 4 bases; unmatched junction bases: 22. As DNA, the CDR3 is TGTGCCAGCAGCGTAGAGGGGGGGACAGGGGGCTTTTTATCTGGGGTCCGAGAGACCCAGTACTTC. As protein: CASSVEGGTGGFLSGVRETQYF.